The present T cell receptor (beta chain) was sequenced within a study of T cell responses to AZD1222 COVID-19 vaccine. V was clipped by 3 bases and J by 2 bases, with 7 bases between them. This CDR3 has 13 amino acids. Germline assignment: CDR1 KGHSH and CDR2 LQKENI. The repertoire was sequenced with immunoSEQ multiplex PCR; TCRdb's copy has only in-frame clones and lacks some. The sample lists approximately 150,000 clones; around 91% were seen once. This clonotype was sampled from an adult who received the AZD1222 COVID-19 vaccine. The chain has TRBV18 and TRBJ2-5; no reliable D call. The sequenced sample was peripheral blood, obtained 28 days after the second AZD1222 dose. The CDR3 spells CASSPTQQETQYF. The CDR3 bases are TGTGCCAGCTCACCGACACAACAAGAGACCCAGTACTTC.